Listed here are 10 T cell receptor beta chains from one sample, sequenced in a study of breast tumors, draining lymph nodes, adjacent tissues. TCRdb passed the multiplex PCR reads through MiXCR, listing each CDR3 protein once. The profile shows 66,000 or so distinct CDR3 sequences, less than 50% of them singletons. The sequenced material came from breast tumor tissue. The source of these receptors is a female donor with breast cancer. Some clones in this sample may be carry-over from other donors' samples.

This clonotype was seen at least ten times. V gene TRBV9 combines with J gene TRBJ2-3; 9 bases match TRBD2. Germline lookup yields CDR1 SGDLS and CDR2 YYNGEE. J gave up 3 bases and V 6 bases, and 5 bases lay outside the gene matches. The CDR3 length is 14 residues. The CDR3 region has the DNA TGTGCCAGCAATAGCGGGGGATGGACAGATACGCAGTATTTT. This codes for CASNSGGWTDTQYF.

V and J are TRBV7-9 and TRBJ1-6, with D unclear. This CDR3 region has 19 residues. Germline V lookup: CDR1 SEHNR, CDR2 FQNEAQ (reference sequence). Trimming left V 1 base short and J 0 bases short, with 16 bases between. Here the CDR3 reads CASSLGLAGLSSYNSPLHF. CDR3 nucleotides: TGTGCCAGCAGCTTAGGACTAGCGGGCCTCAGCTCCTATAATTCACCCCTCCACTTT.

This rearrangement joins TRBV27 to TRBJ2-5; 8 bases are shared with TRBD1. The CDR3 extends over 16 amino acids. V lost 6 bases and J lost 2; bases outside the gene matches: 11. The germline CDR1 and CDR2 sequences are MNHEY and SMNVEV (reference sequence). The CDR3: CASRSIGDRGQETQYF. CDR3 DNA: TGTGCCAGCAGATCTATCGGTGACAGGGGTCAAGAGACCCAGTACTTC.

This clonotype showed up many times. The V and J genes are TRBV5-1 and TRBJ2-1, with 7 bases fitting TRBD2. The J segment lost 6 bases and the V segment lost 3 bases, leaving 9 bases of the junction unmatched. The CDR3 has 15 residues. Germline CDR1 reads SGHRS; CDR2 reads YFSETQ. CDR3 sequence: CASSSLPGLTNEQFF. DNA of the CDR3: TGCGCCAGCAGCTCTCTCCCGGGACTAACCAATGAGCAGTTCTTC.

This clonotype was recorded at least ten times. The CDR3 DNA reads TGTGCCAGCATTTACTCCCCGGCGGACCCCTACGAGCAGTACTTC. Amino acids: CASIYSPADPYEQYF. The chain employs TRBV6-1 and TRBJ2-7, with no clear D. The V gene's germline CDR1 is MNHNS and CDR2 SASEGT. CDR3 length: 15 residues. Trimming stripped 7 bases from V and 2 bases from J, with 18 bases between.

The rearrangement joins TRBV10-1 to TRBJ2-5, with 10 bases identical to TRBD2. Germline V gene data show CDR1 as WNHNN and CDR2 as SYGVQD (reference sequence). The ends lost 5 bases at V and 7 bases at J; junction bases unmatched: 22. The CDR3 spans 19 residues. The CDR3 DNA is TGCGCCAGCAGTCACCCCGGGACTAGCGAGGGGGGAACGGTGGGGACCCAGTACTTC. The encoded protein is CASSHPGTSEGGTVGTQYF.

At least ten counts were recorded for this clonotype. CDR3 coding DNA: TGCGCCAGCAGCACTGGGACAGGGGGGGCCGAGCAGTACTTC. This gives the protein CASSTGTGGAEQYF. The chain recombines TRBV5-1 with TRBJ2-7; 11 positions match TRBD1. The CDR3 consists of 14 residues. Germline V CDR1 and CDR2: SGHRS, YFSETQ. Unmatched junction bases numbered 6, after V lost 4 bases and J lost 6 bases.

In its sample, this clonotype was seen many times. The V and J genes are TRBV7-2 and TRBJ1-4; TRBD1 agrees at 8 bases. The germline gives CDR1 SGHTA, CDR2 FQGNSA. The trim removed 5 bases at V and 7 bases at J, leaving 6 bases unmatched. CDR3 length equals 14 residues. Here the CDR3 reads CASSLGTGFEKLFF. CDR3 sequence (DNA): TGTGCCAGCAGCCTCGGGACAGGTTTTGAAAAACTGTTTTTT. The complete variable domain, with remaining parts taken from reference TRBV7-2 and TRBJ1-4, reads GAGVSQSPSNKVTEKGKDVELRCDPISGHTALYWYRQSLGQGLEFLIYFQGNSAPDKSGLPSDRFSAERTGGSVSTLTIQRTQQEDSAVYLCASSLGTGFEKLFFGSGTQLSVL.

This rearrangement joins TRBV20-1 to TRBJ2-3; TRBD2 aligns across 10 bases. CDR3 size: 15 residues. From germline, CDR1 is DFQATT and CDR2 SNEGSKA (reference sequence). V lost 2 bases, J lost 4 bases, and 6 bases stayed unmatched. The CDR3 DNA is TGCAGTGCTAGAAAAACTAGCGGGGTTGCAGATACGCAGTATTTT. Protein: CSARKTSGVADTQYF.

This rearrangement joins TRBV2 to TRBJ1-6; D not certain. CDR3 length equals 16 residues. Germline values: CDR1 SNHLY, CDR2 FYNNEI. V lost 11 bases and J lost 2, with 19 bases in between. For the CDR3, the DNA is TGTGCCGGCATTATGGCAGGAGGAACCTATAATTCACCCCTCCACTTT. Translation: CAGIMAGGTYNSPLHF.